What follows are 12 T cell receptor beta chains derived from one specimen sequenced in a study of cytomegalovirus exposure and HLA in healthy donors. Both 60 Vbeta primers and 13 Jbeta primers went into the PCR. Libraries were prepared by immunoSEQ multiplex PCR; TCRdb keeps only in-frame clonotypes and omits some of them. The data contain about 190,000 clones, about 83% of them singletons. Specimen: PBMCs. These receptors all come from a woman in her 30s in good health and CMV-seropositive.

This chain links TRBV21-1 with TRBJ2-7; TRBD2 was called by the table and not checked on the DNA. TRBV21-1 is flagged as a pseudogene. This CDR3 has 10 residues. As DNA, the CDR3 is TGTGCCAGCACAGCGTACGAGCAGTACTTC. As protein: CASTAYEQYF.

This clone was detected only a few times. V usage is TRBV4-3 and J usage is TRBJ2-7, with 7 bases lining up with TRBD1. CDR3 length equals 15 residues. Germline V gives CDR1 LGHNA, CDR2 YSLEER. Trimming removed 3 bases from V and 2 bases from J; junction bases left unmatched: 7. In DNA, the CDR3 is TGCGCCAGCAGCCACGGGACAGCCGATACCTACGAGCAGTACTTC. Residues: CASSHGTADTYEQYF.

The chain uses TRBV5-1 and TRBJ1-1; no reliable D call. The germline gives CDR1 SGHRS, CDR2 YFSETQ. Trimming pared 0 bases from V and 1 base from J, leaving 7 bases between. The CDR3 length is 14 residues. CDR3 protein: CASSLDSGNTEAFF. In DNA form, the CDR3 reads TGCGCCAGCAGCTTGGATTCGGGGAACACTGAAGCTTTCTTT.

In the case of this clone: One end of the junction varies from germline; a read error may be responsible. The chain combines TRBV5-4 with TRBJ1-1, with 7 positions matching TRBD1. Germline CDR1 reads SGHNT; CDR2 reads YYREEE (reference sequence). This CDR3 spans 11 amino acids. CDR3 amino acids: CASSLQGRRSF. The CDR3 bases are TGTGCCAGCAGTTTACAGGGGCGACGCTCCTTT.

Remarks on this clone: The germline gene is not matched at one end of the junction; a read error may be the cause. The chain couples TRBV6-6 to TRBJ2-5; TRBD2 matches at 9 bases. This CDR3 region has 16 residues. Germline V lookup: CDR1 MNHNY, CDR2 SVGAGI (reference sequence). This CDR3 is CASSHSGGRALFEQYF. CDR3 coding DNA: TGTGCCAGCAGTCACTCGGGCGGGAGGGCCCTTTTTGAGCAGTACTTC.

This clone was counted a few times. The V and J genes are TRBV7-2 and TRBJ1-5; D remains unclear. This CDR3 contains 16 residues. V gave up 1 base and J gave up 0 bases, with 10 bases separating them. The V gene's germline CDR1 is SGHTA and CDR2 FQGNSA. The CDR3 DNA reads as TGTGCCAGCAGCTTAGATGGTAGATATAGCAATCAGCCCCAGCATTTT. It translates to CASSLDGRYSNQPQHF.

The chain uses TRBV2 and TRBJ2-3, with D uncertain. V lost 7 bases and J 6 bases, leaving 8 bases between the germline ends. CDR3 length equals 11 residues. Germline CDR1 and CDR2: SNHLY and FYNNEI. The CDR3 nucleotides read TGTGCCAGCACGTGGCTCGATACGCAGTATTTT. Residues: CASTWLDTQYF. The full variable domain, completed using reference TRBV2 and TRBJ2-3, is EPEVTQTPSHQVTQMGQEVILRCVPISNHLYFYWYRQILGQKVEFLVSFYNNEISEKSEIFDDQFSVERPDGSNFTLKIRSTKLEDSAMYFCASTWLDTQYFGPGTRLTVL.

The genes are TRBV9 and TRBJ1-6; TRBD1 matches 8 bases. The CDR3 covers 14 residues. Germline-derived CDR1 and CDR2 are SGDLS and YYNGEE. V shed 4 bases and J 9 bases; nucleotides not matched to a gene: 6. CDR3 nucleotide sequence: TGTGCCAGCAGCCGTACAGGGGGAGGTTCACCCCTCCACTTT. As protein: CASSRTGGGSPLHF. The complete variable domain, with remaining parts taken from reference TRBV9 and TRBJ1-6, reads DSGVTQTPKHLITATGQRVTLRCSPRSGDLSVYWYQQSLDQGLQFLIQYYNGEERAKGNILERFSAQQFPDLHSELNLSSLELGDSALYFCASSRTGGGSPLHFGNGTRLTVT.

The J gene is TRBJ2-7, the V gene TRBV29-1, with 8 nucleotides matching TRBD1. Germline V gene sequence: CDR1 SQVTM, CDR2 ANQGSEA. CDR3 length: 15 amino acids. The junction had 9 bases not matched to a gene; V was cut back by 3 bases and J by 2 bases. The CDR3 nucleotides are TGCAGCGTTGAGGTTCAGGACAGGGCAACCTACGAGCAGTACTTC. This gives the protein CSVEVQDRATYEQYF.

This clone was detected only once. The chain joins TRBV4-1 to TRBJ2-3; TRBD2 aligns across 10 bases. The CDR3 is made up of 17 amino acids. Germline V CDR1 and CDR2: MGHRA, YSYEKL. The ends lost 0 bases at V and 4 bases at J; junction bases unmatched: 7. CDR3 bases: TGCGCCAGCAGCCAAGATCGGGCTAGCGGGGGCGCAGATACGCAGTATTTT. This gives the protein CASSQDRASGGADTQYF.

The chain carries TRBV5-4 and TRBJ2-3, with 11 bases aligning to TRBD2. The CDR3 has 15 amino acids. Trimming removed 5 bases from V and 2 bases from J; junction bases left unmatched: 4. CDR1 is SGHNT and CDR2 is YYREEE in the germline V gene (reference sequence). CDR3 loop: CASRLAGGPTDTQYF. The CDR3 coding sequence is TGTGCCAGCAGGCTAGCGGGGGGCCCCACAGATACGCAGTATTTT.

The J gene is TRBJ1-3, the V gene TRBV5-7; maybe TRBD1 (5 bases). TRBV5-7 is placed among ORFs of uncertain function. V shed 4 bases and J shed 0 bases, with 8 bases lying between them. The CDR3 extends over 14 amino acids. CDR3 protein: CASSGGGSGNTIYF. In nucleotides, the CDR3 is TGTGCCAGCAGCGGGGGGGGCTCTGGAAACACCATATATTTT.